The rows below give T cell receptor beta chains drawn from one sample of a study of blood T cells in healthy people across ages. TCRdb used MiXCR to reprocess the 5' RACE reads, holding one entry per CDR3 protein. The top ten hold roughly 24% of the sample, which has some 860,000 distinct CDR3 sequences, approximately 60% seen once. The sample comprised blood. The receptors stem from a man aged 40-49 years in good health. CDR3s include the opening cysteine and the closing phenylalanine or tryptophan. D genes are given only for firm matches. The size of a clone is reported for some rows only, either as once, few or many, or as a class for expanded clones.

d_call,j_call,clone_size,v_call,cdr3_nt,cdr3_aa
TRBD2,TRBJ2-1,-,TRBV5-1,TGCGCCAGCAGCTCGGGACTAGCGGGAGGTTCCGACCGTGAGCAGTTCTTC,CASSSGLAGGSDREQFF
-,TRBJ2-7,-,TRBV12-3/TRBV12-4,TGTGCCAGCACCCACAGGGCCAATGCCTACGAGCAGTACTTC,CASTHRANAYEQYF
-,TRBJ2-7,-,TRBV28,TGTGCCAGCAGTTCAGGGTGGTTCGTCTACGAGCAGTACTTC,CASSSGWFVYEQYF
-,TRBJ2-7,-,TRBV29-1,TGCAGCGGGGGGACGGAATTCTACGAGCAGTACTTC,CSGGTEFYEQYF
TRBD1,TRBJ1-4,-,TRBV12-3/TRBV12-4,TGTGCCAGCAGTTTATCCCTCCCGACAGGGGGAAATGAAAAACTGTTTTTT,CASSLSLPTGGNEKLFF
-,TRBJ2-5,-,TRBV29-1,TGCAGCGTTGAAAACAGGGTAGAGACCCAGTACTTC,CSVENRVETQYF
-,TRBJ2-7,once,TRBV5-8,TGTGCCAGCAGCTTGCGGGAAATCGTAACACAAGAGCAGTACTTC,CASSLREIVTQEQYF
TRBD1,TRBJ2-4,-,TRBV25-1,TGTGCCAGCAGAAGGACAGGGAGTGACATTCAGTACTTC,CASRRTGSDIQYF
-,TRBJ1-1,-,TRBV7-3,TGTGCCAGCAGCCGCCAATCTGCGACGCCCACTGAAGCTTTCTTT,CASSRQSATPTEAFF
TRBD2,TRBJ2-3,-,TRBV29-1,TGCAGCGCCTCTGAGACTAGCGGCGATACGCAGTATTTT,CSASETSGDTQYF
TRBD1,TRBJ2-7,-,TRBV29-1,TGCAGCGCTGCAACAGGGGGGATCTACGAGCAGTACTTC,CSAATGGIYEQYF
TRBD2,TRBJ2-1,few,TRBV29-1,TGCAGCGTTGATCGGGGAGGGGTATACAATGAGCAGTTCTTC,CSVDRGGVYNEQFF
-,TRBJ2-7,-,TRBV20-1,TGCAGTGCAATGCTCTCGTCCCTTAAGGACGAGCAGTACTTC,CSAMLSSLKDEQYF
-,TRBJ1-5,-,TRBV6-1,TGTGCCAGCAGTGACTTACACGAACTGGATCAGCCCCAGCATTTT,CASSDLHELDQPQHF
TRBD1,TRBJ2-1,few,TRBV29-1,TGCAGCGTTGGACAGGGGGCGAGTAATGAGCAGTTCTTC,CSVGQGASNEQFF
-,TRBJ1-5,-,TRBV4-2,TGTGCCAGCAGCCAAGACAGAATTAGCAATCAGCCCCAGCATTTT,CASSQDRISNQPQHF
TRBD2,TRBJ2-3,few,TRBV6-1,TGTGCCAGCAGTGGAGCGGGAGCTATCCATACGCAGTATTTT,CASSGAGAIHTQYF
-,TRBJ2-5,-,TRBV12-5,TGTGCTAGTGGTTTGGTAGGGGCACAGGCCGGTCTCCGGGAGACCCAGTACTTC,CASGLVGAQAGLRETQYF
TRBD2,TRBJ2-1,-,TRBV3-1,TGTGCCAGCAGCCATCGACTAGCGGGGGTATACAATGTGGGGTTCTTC,CASSHRLAGVYNVGFF
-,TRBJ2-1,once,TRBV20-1,TGCAGTGCTAGCTTGGGGGTGGGGGGCAATGAGCAGTTCTTC,CSASLGVGGNEQFF
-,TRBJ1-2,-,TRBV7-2,TGTGCCAGCAGCTTAGAGATCAGGCTTAACTATGGCTACACCTTC,CASSLEIRLNYGYTF
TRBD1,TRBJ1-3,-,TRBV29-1,TGCAGCGCCAGACAGGGTGGTACTTCTGGAAACACCATATATTTT,CSARQGGTSGNTIYF
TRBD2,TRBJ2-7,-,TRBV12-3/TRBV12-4,TGTGCCAGCAGGAGCGGGGTTAGCTCCTACGAGCAGTACTTC,CASRSGVSSYEQYF
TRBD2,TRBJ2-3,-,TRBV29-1,TGCAGCGTTTCTGAGGGCGGGGGGGCAGATACGCAGTATTTT,CSVSEGGGADTQYF
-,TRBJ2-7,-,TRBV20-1,TGCAGTGCTAGTCCTCGGGCTAGACCCTACGAGCAGTACTTC,CSASPRARPYEQYF
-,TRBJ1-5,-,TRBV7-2,TGTGCCAGCAGCCAACGGTCCGGGCTCCGCAATCAGCCCCAGCATTTT,CASSQRSGLRNQPQHF
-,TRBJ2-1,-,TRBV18,TGTGCCAGCTCACGGACCGGCGGAGAGCAGTTCTTC,CASSRTGGEQFF
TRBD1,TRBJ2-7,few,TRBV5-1,TGCGCCAGCTGCAGGGACAGCCTCGACGAGCAGTACTTC,CASCRDSLDEQYF
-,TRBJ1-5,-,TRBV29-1,TGCAGCGTTGATGCAGGGGCGGGTCAGCCCCAGCATTTT,CSVDAGAGQPQHF
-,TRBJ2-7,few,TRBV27,TGTGCCAGCCATAGGCCAGGGGCAGTCGAGCAGTACTTC,CASHRPGAVEQYF
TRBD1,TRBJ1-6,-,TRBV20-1,TGCAGTGCTAGAGCCCAGCAGGGGGAAAGTTCACCCCTCCACTTT,CSARAQQGESSPLHF
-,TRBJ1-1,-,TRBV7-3,TGTGCCAGCAGCCAATCCAGGGTTAGGGGCACTGAAGCTTTCTTT,CASSQSRVRGTEAFF
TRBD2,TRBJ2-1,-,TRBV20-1,TGCAGTGCTAGATCGCCGCCGGGACTAGGGAAAGCGGTTGAGCAGTTCTTC,CSARSPPGLGKAVEQFF
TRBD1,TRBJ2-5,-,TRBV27,TGTGCCAGCAGTGAGACAGGGTGGGGAGAGACCCAGTACTTC,CASSETGWGETQYF
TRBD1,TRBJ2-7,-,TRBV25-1,TGTGCCAGCGAGACAGGGGGAGACTCCTACGAGCAGTACTTC,CASETGGDSYEQYF
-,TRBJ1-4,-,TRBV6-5,TGTGCCAGCAGTTACTCGGGGGCAATTAGTGAAAAACTGTTTTTT,CASSYSGAISEKLFF
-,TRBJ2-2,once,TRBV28,TGTGCCAGCAGTGAACAGGTCAACACCGGGGAGCTGTTTTTT,CASSEQVNTGELFF
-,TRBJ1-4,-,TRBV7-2,TGTGCCAGCAGCTTAGCGAGGGAGGAGGACGAAAAACTGTTTTTT,CASSLAREEDEKLFF
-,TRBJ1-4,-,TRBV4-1,TGCGCCAGCAGCCAAGTAACAGCCCTGAATGAAAAACTGTTTTTT,CASSQVTALNEKLFF
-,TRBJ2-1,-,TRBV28,TGTGCCAGCAGTGGGACAATTAGCCCCTACAATGAGCAGTTCTTC,CASSGTISPYNEQFF
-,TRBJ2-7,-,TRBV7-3,TGTGCCAGCAGCCTGGACCCAGGTGTTCCCGAGCAGTACTTC,CASSLDPGVPEQYF
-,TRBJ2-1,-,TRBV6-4,TGTGCCAGCAGTGACTGGGGACGAGACAATGAGCAGTTCTTC,CASSDWGRDNEQFF
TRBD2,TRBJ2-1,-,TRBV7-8,TGTGCCAGCAGCCCTCCTAGCGGGAGTTTCAATGAGCAGTTCTTC,CASSPPSGSFNEQFF
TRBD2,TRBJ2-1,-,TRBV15,TGTGCCACCTCCGGACTAGTCTTCAATGAGCAGTTCTTC,CATSGLVFNEQFF
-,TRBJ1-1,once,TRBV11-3,TGTGCCAGCAGCCTGGGACATAACACTGAAGCTTTCTTT,CASSLGHNTEAFF
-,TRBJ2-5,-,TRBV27,TGTGCCAGCAGTATTGGGCCGAGTCAAGAGACCCAGTACTTC,CASSIGPSQETQYF
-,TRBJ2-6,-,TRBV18,TGTGCCAGCTCACCTAATATCCCGGGGATGGCTGGGGCCAACGTCCTGACTTTC,CASSPNIPGMAGANVLTF
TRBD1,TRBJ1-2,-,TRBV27,TGTGCCAGCAGTTTATTCCAGGGGGCAGTATATGGCTACACCTTC,CASSLFQGAVYGYTF
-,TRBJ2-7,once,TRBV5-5,TGTGCCAGCAGCGAAGGGACCCCCCGCGCGGAGCAGTACTTC,CASSEGTPRAEQYF
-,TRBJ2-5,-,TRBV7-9,TGTGCCAGCAGCTTAGCGAGCAGCCTGATGAGCCAGTACTTC,CASSLASSLMSQYF
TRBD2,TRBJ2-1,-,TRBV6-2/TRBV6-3,TGTGCCGGCAGTTACTGGGAACTAGCGGGAGGGCGCGGTTTATCCCACAATGAGCAGTTCTTC,CAGSYWELAGGRGLSHNEQFF
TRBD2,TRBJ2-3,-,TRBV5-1,TGCGCCAGCAGCTTGGATCTAGCGGGAGGGCCAGATACGCAGTATTTT,CASSLDLAGGPDTQYF
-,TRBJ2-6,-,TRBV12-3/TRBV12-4,TGTGCCAGCGATCTAAGTGTTGGGGCCAACGTCCTGACTTTC,CASDLSVGANVLTF
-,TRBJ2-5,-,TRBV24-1,TGTGCCACCAGTGATCCGACAGGCCCCCGAGAGACCCAGTACTTC,CATSDPTGPRETQYF
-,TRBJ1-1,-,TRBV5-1,TGCGCCAGCAGCTTACAGGTGGAGAACACTGAAGCTTTCTTT,CASSLQVENTEAFF
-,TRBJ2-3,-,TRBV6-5,TGTGCCAGCAGTTTGAGGCAGCTTACAGATACGCAGTATTTT,CASSLRQLTDTQYF
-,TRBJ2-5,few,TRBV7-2,TGTGCCAGCAGCTTAGACCTAAGTGGGGGGAGGGAGACCCAGTACTTC,CASSLDLSGGRETQYF
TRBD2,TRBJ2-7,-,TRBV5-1,TGCGCCAGCAGCTTGGATACGGGGGGAGACTACGGGCAGTACTTC,CASSLDTGGDYGQYF
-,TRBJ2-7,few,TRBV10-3,TGTGCCATCAGTGTTGTTGAGGGGGACTACGAGCAGTACTTC,CAISVVEGDYEQYF